The source of this T cell receptor (beta chain) is a study of T cells in Graves' hyperthyroidism and ophthalmopathy. Study-wide results and limits: Most thyroid clonotypes expanded above 0.001 appeared in blood too.

The CDR3 has 14 residues. The germline gives CDR1 SGHTA, CDR2 FQGNSA. The V segment lost 6 bases and the J segment 3 bases; nucleotides outside the gene matches: 8. RNA transcripts were the template for amplifying TCR beta CDR3 regions. A first-round RT-PCR of the TCR CDR3 used the HTBI primer set. MiXCR was run by TCRdb on the multiplex PCR reads, yielding one entry per CDR3 protein. The sample contains under 70,000 distinct CDR3 sequences, 53% of which appear only once. Regarding this clonotype: Its antigen is undetermined.

Diagnoses used clinical symptoms, serum thyroxine and TRAb, thyroid ultrasound and orbital computed tomography. J is TRBJ2-7 and V is TRBV7-2, with TRBD2 matching over 7 bases. The sample was blood. The TCR was taken from an older woman with Graves' ophthalmopathy. The CDR3 DNA reads as TGTGCCAGCAGATCCAGCGGGGCGGTCTACGAGCAGTACTTC. Translation gives CASRSSGAVYEQYF.